Presented here are 22 T cell receptor beta chains from one specimen sequenced in a study of post-analysis software for immune sequencing data. Overall study findings and caveats: Among four to six TRBV segments more frequent in patients than controls were TRBV5-6, TRBV5-1 and TRBV20-1.

Unique molecular identifiers were built into the TCR beta cDNA libraries. One entry per CDR3 protein, called by TCRdb with MiXCR from the PCR reads. The repertoire holds about 190,000 distinct CDR3 sequences, with 29% as singletons. No antigen has been assigned to these receptors. Sequencing input: blood. Receptor source: a girl under 18 with multiple sclerosis.

At least ten counts were recorded for this clonotype. The chain links TRBV3-1 to TRBJ2-7; unclear D gene. The CDR3 loop spans 16 amino acids. Germline lookup yields CDR1 LGHDT and CDR2 YNNKEL (reference sequence). Trimming pared 0 bases from V and 0 bases from J, leaving 12 bases between. The CDR3 DNA sequence: TGTGCCAGCAGCCAAGAACCGGTACAGACCTCCTACGAGCAGTACTTC. Its translation is CASSQEPVQTSYEQYF.

The V gene is TRBV5-6, the J gene TRBJ1-2, with 8 positions matching TRBD1. CDR3 length: 15 amino acids. The V segment lost 3 bases and the J segment 2 bases; nucleotides outside the gene matches: 6. The V gene's germline CDR1 is SGHDT and CDR2 YYEEEE. CDR3 in amino acids: CASSSRGRANYGYTF. CDR3 bases: TGTGCCAGCAGCTCCAGGGGGCGGGCGAACTATGGCTACACCTTC.

The table lists this clonotype with many counts. The chain has TRBV29-1 and TRBJ2-7, with D hard to call. Germline lookup yields CDR1 SQVTM and CDR2 ANQGSEA. Trimming left V 0 bases short and J 3 bases short, with 9 bases between. This CDR3 spans 13 amino acids. CDR3 nucleotide sequence: TGCAGCGTTGAAGATGAGGCTCTCTACGAGCAGTACTTC. Amino acid sequence: CSVEDEALYEQYF.

As regards this clonotype: The junction departs from germline at one end; a sequencing error may be responsible. The rearrangement links TRBV29-1 to TRBJ1-5, with 9 nucleotides matching TRBD1. The CDR3 covers 13 residues. CDR1 SQVTM and CDR2 ANQGSEA come from the germline V gene. The CDR3 sequence: CSVQTGGDQPQRF. As DNA, the CDR3 is TGCAGCGTCCAAACAGGGGGCGATCAGCCCCAGCGTTTT. The entire variable domain, with the rest obtained from reference TRBV29-1 and TRBJ1-5, is as follows: SAVISQKPSRDICQRGTSLTIQCQVDSQVTMMFWYRQQPGQSLTLIATANQGSEATYESGFVIDKFPISRPNLTFSTLTVSNMSPEDSSIYLCSVQTGGDQPQRFGDGTRLSIL.

The rearrangement uses TRBV29-1 and TRBJ1-1; possible D gene TRBD1, 5 bases. From germline, CDR1 is SQVTM and CDR2 ANQGSEA. The CDR3 loop spans 15 amino acids. The ends were cut back, 4 bases at V and 5 bases at J, with 20 bases in the middle. Here the CDR3 DNA reads TGCAGCGTTGGCCCCGGCGGGGCAGTTAGAACTGAAGCTTTCTTT. Translated, it gives CSVGPGGAVRTEAFF.

This clonotype came up many times. The chain couples TRBV5-1 to TRBJ2-3, with D perhaps given as TRBD1 or TRBD2 (5 bases each). The CDR3 has 14 amino acids. Germline loops: CDR1 SGHRS, CDR2 YFSETQ. V gave up 4 bases and J gave up 6 bases, with 15 bases separating them. The CDR3, as DNA: TGCGCCAGCAGCGTTCGGGACCGCGCGGATACGCAGTATTTT. Protein product: CASSVRDRADTQYF.

This clonotype showed up just a few times. J is TRBJ1-5 and V is TRBV5-1, with D maybe TRBD1 (5 bases). CDR3 length: 14 amino acids. V was shortened by 1 base and J by 4 bases, with 9 bases between the two germline ends. The germline V gene encodes CDR1 SGHRS and CDR2 YFSETQ. CDR3 protein: CASSLFGANQPQHF. DNA of the CDR3: TGCGCCAGCAGCTTGTTCGGGGCAAATCAGCCCCAGCATTTT.

The chain uses TRBV4-1 and TRBJ2-4; the D call may be TRBD1 or TRBD2 (6 bases each). Trimming left V 7 bases short and J 5 bases short, with 12 bases between. Germline V gives CDR1 MGHRA, CDR2 YSYEKL. This CDR3 region has 13 residues. The CDR3 reads CASMGGPENIQYF. DNA of the CDR3: TGCGCCAGCATGGGGGGCCCCGAAAACATTCAGTACTTC.

This chain uses TRBV10-2 with TRBJ2-3; 9 bases agree with TRBD1. The CDR3 is made up of 14 amino acids. The germline gives CDR1 WSHSY, CDR2 SAAADI. Losses at the gene ends were 10 bases for V and 2 bases for J; bases not matched to a gene: 7. The CDR3: CAIAGTGITDTQYF. DNA of the CDR3: TGCGCCATCGCCGGGACAGGGATCACAGATACGCAGTATTTT.

This clonotype was recorded only once. This chain links TRBV5-1 with TRBJ2-3; D is undetermined. Germline CDR1 reads SGHRS; CDR2 reads YFSETQ. This CDR3 comprises 15 residues. V lost 4 bases to trimming and J lost 8 bases, with 20 bases between them. The CDR3 sequence is CASSPPGGNAATQYF. DNA for the CDR3: TGCGCCAGCAGCCCCCCGGGCGGAAATGCAGCTACGCAGTATTTT.

This clonotype was counted between two and nine times. This rearrangement joins TRBV12-3 or TRBV12-4 to TRBJ1-5; a weak D match, TRBD1 (6 bases). This CDR3 has 13 residues. The V and J ends lost 9 bases and 4 bases respectively, with 13 bases between them. CDR3 amino acids: CASTGMPNQPQHF. The CDR3, as DNA: TGTGCCAGTACAGGGATGCCAAATCAGCCCCAGCATTTT.

This clonotype has ten or more counts. The chain carries TRBV10-3 and TRBJ2-4, with D possibly being TRBD2 (5 bases). Trimming pared 0 bases from V and 1 base from J, leaving 10 bases between. The CDR3 sequence is 16 residues long. The germline V gene has CDR1 ENHRY and CDR2 SYGVKD. As DNA, the CDR3 is TGTGCCATCAGTGAGTCGAAGGGAGAGGCCAAAAACATTCAGTACTTC. The encoded protein is CAISESKGEAKNIQYF.

As concerns this clonotype: Given a much more abundant clone one base away, this may be a read error. J is TRBJ2-3 and V is TRBV15; possible D gene TRBD2, 5 bases. Germline-derived CDR1 and CDR2 are LNHNV and YYDKDF (reference sequence). The CDR3 is 13 amino acids. CDR3 sequence (DNA): TGTGCCACCAGCGCGGGTGACACAGATATGCAGTATTTT. It codes for CATSAGDTDMQYF.

The chain is built from TRBV28 and TRBJ2-3, with TRBD1 matching over 10 bases. The CDR3 covers 17 residues. The V gene end was trimmed by 6 bases and the J gene end by 5 bases; junction bases not matched to a gene: 14. Germline CDR1 MDHEN, CDR2 SYDVKM. CDR3 nucleotides: TGTGCCAGCAGCTTTCCTAGCCGGGACAGGGGAATAGATACGCAGTATTTT. Its translation: CASSFPSRDRGIDTQYF.

This clonotype showed up just a few times. The J gene is TRBJ1-2, the V gene TRBV14, with D hard to call. There are 14 residues in the CDR3. The germline V gene has CDR1 SGHDN and CDR2 FVKESK. Trimming removed 4 bases at V and 4 bases at J, with 13 bases between. The CDR3 loop is CASSPLPASYGYTF. The CDR3 DNA is TGTGCCAGCAGCCCCCTTCCAGCGAGCTATGGCTACACCTTC.

The chain recombines TRBV12-3 or TRBV12-4 with TRBJ2-3; D is ambiguous. CDR3 length: 12 amino acids. Trimming took off 6 bases at V and 13 bases at J, with 17 bases between the two ends. This CDR3 is CASSINTDVEYF. The CDR3 nucleotides are TGTGCCAGCAGCATAAACACAGATGTGGAGTATTTT.

This clonotype appeared many times. The chain carries TRBV24-1 and TRBJ2-1; 10 nucleotides agree with TRBD1. The CDR3 loop spans 17 amino acids. Germline loops: CDR1 KGHDR, CDR2 SFDVKD. V trimming: 5 bases; J trimming: 3 bases; junction bases outside the gene matches: 9. The DNA of the CDR3 is TGTGCCACCAGTGCCCCCGGGGGGGACAGGGGCTACAATGAGCAGTTCTTC. Amino acid sequence: CATSAPGGDRGYNEQFF.

This clonotype came up a few times. A read error may be the cause here, since a much bigger clone is one base away. This chain links TRBV29-1 with TRBJ2-1; TRBD1 agrees at 8 bases. The CDR3 runs to 14 residues. In germline, CDR1 is SQVTM, CDR2 ANQGSEA. The V and J ends lost 6 bases and 9 bases, in that order; junction bases with no gene match: 13. The CDR3 reads CSVDRAGRSAEQFF. The CDR3 DNA sequence: TGCAGCGTGGACAGGGCAGGGCGTTCCGCTGAGCAGTTCTTC.

This clonotype has only a few counts. The V and J genes are TRBV7-9 and TRBJ2-7, with a weak D call TRBD2 (5 bases). Trimming pared 5 bases from V and 1 base from J, leaving 18 bases between. CDR3 size: 16 residues. In germline, CDR1 is SEHNR, CDR2 FQNEAQ (reference sequence). CDR3 coding DNA: TGTGCCAGCAGCCCGGGCGAGGGCACTAGTTCCTACGAGCAGTACTTC. Its protein is CASSPGEGTSSYEQYF. The full variable domain, in which reference TRBV7-9 and TRBJ2-7 provide the parts outside the CDR3, is DTGVSQNPRHKITKRGQNVTFRCDPISEHNRLYWYRQTLGQGPEFLTYFQNEAQLEKSRLLSDRFSAERPKGSFSTLEIQRTEQGDSAMYLCASSPGEGTSSYEQYFGPGTRLTVT.

This clonotype has only a few counts. The genes are TRBV5-6 and TRBJ1-1; TRBD1 might be the D (5 bases). This CDR3 spans 12 amino acids. CDR1 SGHDT and CDR2 YYEEEE come from the germline V gene. The ends were cut back, 4 bases at V and 7 bases at J, with 11 bases in the middle. The CDR3 is CASSMPGREAFF. The CDR3 region has the DNA TGTGCCAGCAGCATGCCAGGGCGTGAAGCTTTCTTT.

This clonotype was seen more than once but under ten times. The V gene is TRBV14, the J gene TRBJ1-2, with D hard to call. Trimming removed 1 base from V and 6 bases from J, with 12 bases in between. Germline V gene lookup returns CDR1 SGHDN and CDR2 FVKESK. This CDR3 comprises 14 residues. CDR3 sequence reads: CASSQGLALNGYTF. The CDR3 nucleotides read TGTGCCAGCAGCCAAGGACTGGCACTCAATGGCTACACCTTC. The full variable domain, completed using reference TRBV14 and TRBJ1-2, is EAGVTQFPSHSVIEKGQTVTLRCDPISGHDNLYWYRRVMGKEIKFLLHFVKESKQDESGMPNNRFLAERTGGTYSTLKVQPAELEDSGVYFCASSQGLALNGYTFGSGTRLTVV.

This clonotype was observed a few times. V and J are TRBV14 and TRBJ1-4; 8 positions match TRBD1. The germline V gene has CDR1 SGHDN and CDR2 FVKESK. CDR3 size: 13 residues. V was pared by 9 bases and J by 6 bases, with 6 bases of the junction left unmatched. CDR3 coding DNA: TGTGCCAGTTCCCAGGGGGCGTATGAAAAACTGTTTTTT. It translates to CASSQGAYEKLFF.